This T cell receptor beta chain was sequenced during a study of cytomegalovirus exposure and HLA in healthy donors. Study details: Out of 150 million to 200 million T cells, an earlier analysis found over 100 million unique TCR beta sequences in total.

The PCR had 60 Vbeta and 13 Jbeta primers. Only in-frame clones appear in the TCRdb table, and some are missing; sequencing was by immunoSEQ multiplex PCR. The sample has about 81,000 clones, approximately 90% seen once. J gave up 2 bases and V 4 bases, and 2 bases lay outside the gene matches. This CDR3 is 13 amino acids long. Germline CDR1 MGHDK, CDR2 SYGVNS. As for this clone: Antigen unknown.

Study-wide findings and caveats: A few CMV-associated chains were confirmed in vitro to be specific for CMV antigens.

Sequencing was carried out using PBMCs. This TCR was recovered from a young man in good health and CMV-seronegative. The chain links TRBV25-1 to TRBJ2-7, with 7 bases that match TRBD1. The CDR3 nucleotides are TGTGCCAGCAGTGTACAGGGGACCTACGAGCAGTACTTC. Translating it yields CASSVQGTYEQYF.